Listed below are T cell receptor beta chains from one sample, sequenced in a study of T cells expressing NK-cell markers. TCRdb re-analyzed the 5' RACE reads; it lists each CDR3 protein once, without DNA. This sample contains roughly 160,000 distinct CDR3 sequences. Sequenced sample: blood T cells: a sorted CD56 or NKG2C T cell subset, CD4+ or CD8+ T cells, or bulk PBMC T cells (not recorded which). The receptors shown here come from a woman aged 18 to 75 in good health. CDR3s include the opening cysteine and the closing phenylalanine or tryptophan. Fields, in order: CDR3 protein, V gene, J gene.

CDR3: CASKQRRDINQPQHF
V: TRBV6-1
J: TRBJ1-5

CDR3: CASSARRGLQETQYF
V: TRBV7-2
J: TRBJ2-5

CDR3: CASRTGVYNEQFF
V: TRBV11-2
J: TRBJ2-1

CDR3: CASSWIPHGYTF
V: TRBV5-5
J: TRBJ1-2

CDR3: CASSSWTGNTEAFF
V: TRBV27
J: TRBJ1-1

CDR3: CSARPGPREQFF
V: TRBV20-1
J: TRBJ2-1

CDR3: CASSADTGELFF
V: TRBV9
J: TRBJ2-2

CDR3: CSASRDDYGYTF
V: TRBV20-1
J: TRBJ1-2

CDR3: CASSPLLAGGYNEQFF
V: TRBV12-3/TRBV12-4
J: TRBJ2-1

CDR3: CSARASGEQYF
V: TRBV20-1
J: TRBJ2-7

CDR3: CASSGQMNYGYTF
V: TRBV27
J: TRBJ1-2

CDR3: CASSPARGLPGELFF
V: TRBV12-3/TRBV12-4
J: TRBJ2-2

CDR3: CASSLTGGHNSPLHF
V: TRBV27
J: TRBJ1-6

CDR3: CASSEVAGGISEQFF
V: TRBV12-3/TRBV12-4
J: TRBJ2-1

CDR3: CASTLKDRGRRNEQFF
V: TRBV12-3/TRBV12-4
J: TRBJ2-1

CDR3: CASRDANYGYTF
V: TRBV27
J: TRBJ1-2

CDR3: CASSYRGNQPQHF
V: TRBV6-6
J: TRBJ1-5

CDR3: CASSLAGGNQPQHF
V: TRBV5-1
J: TRBJ1-5

CDR3: CASSLAGQSTYEQYF
V: TRBV5-1
J: TRBJ2-7

CDR3: CASSSPWGISGYTF
V: TRBV9
J: TRBJ1-2

CDR3: CASSLSNGRVYNEQFF
V: TRBV27
J: TRBJ2-1

CDR3: CASSPGTGVEQFF
V: TRBV11-1
J: TRBJ2-1

CDR3: CASSLTGSYEQYF
V: TRBV5-1
J: TRBJ2-7

CDR3: CASSYLTGSSTEAFF
V: TRBV5-1
J: TRBJ1-1

CDR3: CASRTGQGAANEKLFF
V: TRBV5-1
J: TRBJ1-4

CDR3: CSAQGPNYNEQFF
V: TRBV20-1
J: TRBJ2-1

CDR3: CASSVGETYEQYF
V: TRBV9
J: TRBJ2-7

CDR3: CASSRGLAGGEQYF
V: TRBV6-2/TRBV6-3
J: TRBJ2-7

CDR3: CASSLWGDGTDTQYF
V: TRBV5-1
J: TRBJ2-3